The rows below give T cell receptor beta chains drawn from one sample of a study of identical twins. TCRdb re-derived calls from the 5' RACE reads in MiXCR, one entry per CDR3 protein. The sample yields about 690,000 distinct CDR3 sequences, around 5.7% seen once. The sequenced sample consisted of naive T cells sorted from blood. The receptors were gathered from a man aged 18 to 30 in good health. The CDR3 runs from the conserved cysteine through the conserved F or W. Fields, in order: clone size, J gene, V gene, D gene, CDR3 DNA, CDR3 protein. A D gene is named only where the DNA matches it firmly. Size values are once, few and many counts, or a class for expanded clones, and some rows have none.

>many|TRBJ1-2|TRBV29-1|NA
TGCAGCGTTGAGGGGTCGGGCTATGGCTACACCTTC
CSVEGSGYGYTF
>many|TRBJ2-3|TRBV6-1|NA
TGTGCCAGCAGTGAACAGGGGCGCACAGATACGCAGTATTTT
CASSEQGRTDTQYF
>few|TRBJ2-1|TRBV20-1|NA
TGCAGTGCTATTTCGGCGGTACCTTACAATGAGCAGTTCTTC
CSAISAVPYNEQFF
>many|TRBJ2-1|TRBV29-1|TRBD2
TGCAGCGAACGGGCTAGCGGGATCGTCAATGAGCAGTTCTTC
CSERASGIVNEQFF
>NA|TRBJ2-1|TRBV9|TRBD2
TGTGCCAGCAGCGTAGAAGGATTAGCGGGAGCAACTGTGACCTACAATGAGCAGTTCTTC
CASSVEGLAGATVTYNEQFF
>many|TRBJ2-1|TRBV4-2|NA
TGTGCCAGCAGCCAAGATAGCCTAGCGACCTACAATGAGCAGTTCTTC
CASSQDSLATYNEQFF
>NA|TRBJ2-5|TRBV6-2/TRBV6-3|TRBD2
TGTGCCAGCAGTTACCGACTAGCGGGAGTACAAAGGGAGACCCAGTACTTC
CASSYRLAGVQRETQYF
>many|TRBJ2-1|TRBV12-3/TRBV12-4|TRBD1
TGTGCCAGCAGAAGGACCGGGACAGGGAGGTATGAGCAGTTCTTC
CASRRTGTGRYEQFF
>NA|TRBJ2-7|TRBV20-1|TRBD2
TGCAGTGCCCTAGGACTAGCGGAATACGAGCAGTACTTC
CSALGLAEYEQYF
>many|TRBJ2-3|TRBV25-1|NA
TGTGCCAGCAGTGATTGGGGGAGCACAGATACGCAGTATTTT
CASSDWGSTDTQYF
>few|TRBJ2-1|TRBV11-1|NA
TGTGCCAGCAGCTTCCGTGGGGAGTCGAATTTACAAGGTTACAATGAGCAGTTCTTC
CASSFRGESNLQGYNEQFF
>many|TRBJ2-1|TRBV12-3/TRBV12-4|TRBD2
TGTGCCAGCAGTTTTATGTTGAGCGGGAGCCGTAGCATAAATGAGCAGTTCTTC
CASSFMLSGSRSINEQFF
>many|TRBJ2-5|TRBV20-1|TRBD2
TGCAGTGCTTCTATAGCGGGAGAAGAGACCCAGTACTTC
CSASIAGEETQYF
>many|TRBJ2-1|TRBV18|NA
TGTGCCAGCTCACCAACCATAAGCAATGAGCAGTTCTTC
CASSPTISNEQFF
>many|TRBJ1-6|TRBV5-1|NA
TGCGCCAGCAGTCGGGGCTCAGATTCACCCCTCCACTTT
CASSRGSDSPLHF
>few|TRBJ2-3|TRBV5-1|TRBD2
TGCGCCAGCAGCTTGGCGTATGGTAGCGGGGGCTCCCGCTCCACAGATACGCAGTATTTT
CASSLAYGSGGSRSTDTQYF
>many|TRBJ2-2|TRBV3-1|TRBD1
TGTGCCAGCAAAAGAGGACAGGGCGTGACCGGGGAGCTGTTTTTT
CASKRGQGVTGELFF
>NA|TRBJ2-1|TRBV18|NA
TGTGCCAGCTCACGAACGGTGGGACTGGATCACCAGCAGTTCTTC
CASSRTVGLDHQQFF
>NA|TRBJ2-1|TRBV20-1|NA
TGCAGTGCTAGCGACCTCAGGAAGGATGAGCAGTTCTTC
CSASDLRKDEQFF
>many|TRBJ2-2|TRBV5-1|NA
TGCGCCAGCAGCTTGATGACCGGGGAGCTGTTTTTT
CASSLMTGELFF
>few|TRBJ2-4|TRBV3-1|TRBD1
TGTGCCAGCAGCGAGACAGGGTCCTTTGGCAAAAACATTCAGTACTTC
CASSETGSFGKNIQYF
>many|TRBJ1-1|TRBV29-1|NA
TGCAGCGTTGAAAAGGGAAACACTGAAGCTTTCTTT
CSVEKGNTEAFF
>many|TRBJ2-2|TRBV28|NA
TGTGCCAGCAGTTACGGGTTGGAGCTGTTTTTT
CASSYGLELFF
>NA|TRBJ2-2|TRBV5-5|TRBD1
TGTGCCAGCAGCAAAAGGGGGCCCGGGGAGCTGTTTTTT
CASSKRGPGELFF
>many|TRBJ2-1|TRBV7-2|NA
TGTGCCAGCAGCTCTTGGACTGGCACTAATGAGCAGTTCTTC
CASSSWTGTNEQFF
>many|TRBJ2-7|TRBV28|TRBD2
TGTGCCAGCAGTTCGGGACTAGCGGGTTCCTACGAGCAGTACTTC
CASSSGLAGSYEQYF
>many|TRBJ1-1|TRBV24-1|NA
TGTGCCACCAGTGAGGAAGAGAACACTGAAGCTTTCTTT
CATSEEENTEAFF
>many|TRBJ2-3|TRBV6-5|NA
TGTGCCAGCAGTTACAATTCAGGGGCCCTTAGCACAGATACGCAGTATTTT
CASSYNSGALSTDTQYF
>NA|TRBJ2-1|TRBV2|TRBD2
TGTGCCAGCAGACTAGCGGGGGTCTACAATGAGCAGTTCTTC
CASRLAGVYNEQFF
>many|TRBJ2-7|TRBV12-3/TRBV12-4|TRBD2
TGTGCCAGCAGTCTCATCGGACTAGGGATCTACGAGCAGTACTTC
CASSLIGLGIYEQYF
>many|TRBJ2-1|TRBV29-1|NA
TGCAGCGTTGACCCGCAGGGATACAATGAGCAGTTCTTC
CSVDPQGYNEQFF
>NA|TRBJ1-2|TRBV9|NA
TGTGCCAGCAGCGGGGGGCTACAGGCGGCTCCTAACTATGGCTACACCTTC
CASSGGLQAAPNYGYTF
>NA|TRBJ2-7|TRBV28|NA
TGTGCCAGCACCCGAGGCTCGTATTCCCCCTACGAGCAGTACTTC
CASTRGSYSPYEQYF
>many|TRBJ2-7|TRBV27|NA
TGTGCCAGCAGTTTATATACCCCACAGGAATCGGACGAGCAGTACTTC
CASSLYTPQESDEQYF
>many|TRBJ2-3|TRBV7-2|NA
TGTGCCAGCAGCTTATGGGACACAGATACGCAGTATTTT
CASSLWDTDTQYF
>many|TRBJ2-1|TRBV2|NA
TGTGCCAGCAGTCAGGACGGAGACAATGAGCAGTTCTTC
CASSQDGDNEQFF
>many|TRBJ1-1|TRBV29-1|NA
TGCAGCGTCCTGCGGAACACTGAAGCTTTCTTT
CSVLRNTEAFF
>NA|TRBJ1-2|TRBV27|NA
TGTGCCAGCAGTTTAAGTATAGCTCGAGATGGCTACACCTTC
CASSLSIARDGYTF
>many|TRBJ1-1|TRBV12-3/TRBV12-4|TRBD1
TGTGCCAGCAGTTTAGCCGGACAGGGTACTGAAGCTTTCTTT
CASSLAGQGTEAFF
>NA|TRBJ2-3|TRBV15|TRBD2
TGTGCCACCAGCAGAGGGACTAGCGGGAATCGAAAGGCAGATACGCAGTATTTT
CATSRGTSGNRKADTQYF
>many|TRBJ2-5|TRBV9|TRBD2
TGTGCCAGCAGCGTAGACGGGAGCGGGGGAGAGACCCAGTACTTC
CASSVDGSGGETQYF
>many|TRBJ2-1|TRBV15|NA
TGTGCCATCCCTAGCGACTCCTACAATGAGCAGTTCTTC
CAIPSDSYNEQFF
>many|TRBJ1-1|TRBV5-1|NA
TGCGCCAGCAGCGCGGCACCGAACACTGAAGCTTTCTTT
CASSAAPNTEAFF
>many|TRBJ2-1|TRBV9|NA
TGTGCCAGCAGCGACGTTTCCACGGTTTGGGTCAATGAGCAGTTCTTC
CASSDVSTVWVNEQFF
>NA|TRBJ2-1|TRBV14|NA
TGTGCCAGCAGCCATGCCGGGACGCTAAGCCCATTCTTTTACAATGAGCAGTTCTTC
CASSHAGTLSPFFYNEQFF
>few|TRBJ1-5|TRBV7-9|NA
TGTGCCAGCAGCTCATCCCAATATCAGCCCCAGCATTTT
CASSSSQYQPQHF
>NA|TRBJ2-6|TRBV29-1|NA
TGCAGCGTTGCTTCCAGGGTGGGATCCGTCCTGACTTTC
CSVASRVGSVLTF
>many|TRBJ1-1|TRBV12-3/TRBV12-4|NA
TGTGCCAGCAGTATCTACAGTACCCTGAGCACTGAAGCTTTCTTT
CASSIYSTLSTEAFF
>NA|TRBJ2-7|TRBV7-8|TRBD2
TGTGCCAGCAGCTTAGCTACCCGACTAGCGGGAGGCTACGAGCAGTACTTC
CASSLATRLAGGYEQYF
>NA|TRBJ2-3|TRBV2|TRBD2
TGTGCCAGCAGTCCCCGGACTAGCGGGATTTCAGATACGCAGTATTTT
CASSPRTSGISDTQYF
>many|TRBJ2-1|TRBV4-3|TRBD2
TGCGCCAGCAGCCAATGGTTGGCGGGAGGGACGAACAATGAGCAGTTCTTC
CASSQWLAGGTNNEQFF
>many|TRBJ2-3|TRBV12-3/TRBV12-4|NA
TGTGCCAGCAGTTTCACGCGGACCACAGATACGCAGTATTTT
CASSFTRTTDTQYF